This is a list of T cell receptor beta chains from one sample in a study of CD8+CD57+ T cells in acquired aplastic anemia. One entry per CDR3 protein, called by TCRdb with MiXCR from the reads. The data contain approximately 180,000 distinct CDR3 sequences, roughly 48% of them singletons. Material: sorted CD4+, CD8+, or CD8+CD57+ T cells (not recorded which) from PBMCs. The source is a human donor with aplastic anemia. CDR3s include the opening cysteine and the closing phenylalanine or tryptophan. The order of the fields is V gene, J gene, D gene, clone size, CDR3 DNA, CDR3 protein. A D gene is named only where the DNA matches it firmly. Clone size appears in some rows only: once, few, many, or a class for an expanded clone.

TRBV10-3	TRBJ2-1	-	many	TGTGCCATCAGCCCCGACAATGAGCAGTTCTTC	CAISPDNEQFF
TRBV5-1	TRBJ2-2	-	-	TGCGCCAGCAGCTTGGATGCCTTTGGGACCGGGGAGCTGTTTTTT	CASSLDAFGTGELFF
TRBV29-1	TRBJ1-1	TRBD1	many	TGCAGCGTTGGGAGCCCACCGGGACAGGGGATGAACACTGAAGCTTTCTTT	CSVGSPPGQGMNTEAFF
TRBV6-4	TRBJ1-2	-	-	TGCTTGACCGAGGGCTACACCTTC	CLTEGYTF
TRBV27	TRBJ1-4	-	few	TGTGCCAGCAGTTCTGACCCAGGGAGGGCCGTGGCTAATGAAAAACTGTTTTTT	CASSSDPGRAVANEKLFF
TRBV11-2	TRBJ2-7	-	-	TGTGCCAGCAGCTTAGAAGGGGACACCACCTACGAGCAGTACTTC	CASSLEGDTTYEQYF
TRBV2	TRBJ1-1	-	many	TGTGCCAGCAGGAGGGGGGGTGGGTCTGAAGCTTTCTTT	CASRRGGGSEAFF
TRBV7-9	TRBJ2-5	TRBD1	-	TGTGCCAGCAGCTCGACAGGGGGAGAGACCCAGTACTTC	CASSSTGGETQYF
TRBV3-1	TRBJ1-3	-	few	TGTGCCAGCAGCTATAACACAGGGAGCTCTGGAAACACCATATATTTT	CASSYNTGSSGNTIYF
TRBV4-1	TRBJ2-1	TRBD2	many	TGCGCCAGCAGCCAAGTAGCGGGGGGGCGCAATGAGCAGTTCTTC	CASSQVAGGRNEQFF
TRBV9	TRBJ1-1	TRBD1	-	TGTGCCAGCAGGCCATTTACAGGGGGCGCGGCAGTGAGCACTGAAGCTTTCTTT	CASRPFTGGAAVSTEAFF
TRBV11-2	TRBJ2-1	-	-	TGTGCCAGCAGCTTAGTCCAGGGGACCTACAATGAGCAGTTCTTC	CASSLVQGTYNEQFF
TRBV10-3	TRBJ1-1	-	-	TGTGCCATCAGTGACGTTGGGACGAACACTGAAGCTTTCTTT	CAISDVGTNTEAFF